This entry lists 9 T cell receptor beta chains sequenced from one sample in a study of spatial heterogeneity in lung cancer. Time point indicated: blood at routine non-recurrence follow-up after resection. Sequencing of whole RNA from tumor, nontumor lung or frozen PBMC involved no sorting. TCRdb independently ran MiXCR on the 5' RACE reads; one entry per CDR3 protein. Here the sample spans about 120,000 distinct CDR3 sequences, 10% to 15% being singletons. The sample in question was PBMCs, obtained at follow-up. These receptors were collected from a male donor with early-stage non-small cell lung cancer.

This chain uses TRBV3-1 with TRBJ1-1; D gene unclear. This CDR3 is built from 14 residues. In germline, CDR1 is LGHDT, CDR2 YNNKEL (reference sequence). V was pared by 4 bases and J by 3 bases, with 12 bases between. As DNA, the CDR3 is TGTGCCAGCAGCCCGTCCGGGATACACACTGAAGCTTTCTTT. It translates to CASSPSGIHTEAFF. Using reference TRBV3-1 and TRBJ1-1 for the parts outside the CDR3, the full variable domain is DTAVSQTPKYLVTQMGNDKSIKCEQNLGHDTMYWYKQDSKKFLKIMFSYNNKELIINETVPNRFSPKSPDKAHLNLHINSLELGDSAVYFCASSPSGIHTEAFFGQGTRLTVV.

There are a few counts of this clonotype. CDR3 sequence (DNA): TGTGCCAGCAGCTTAGAGTTGGGAAACACTGAAGCTTTCTTT. Its protein is CASSLELGNTEAFF. The chain couples TRBV11-2 to TRBJ1-1; D not certain. Germline V gene lookup returns CDR1 SGHAT and CDR2 FQNNGV. Trimming stripped 0 bases from V and 2 bases from J, with 7 bases between. This CDR3 has 14 residues.

The chain employs TRBV12-3 or TRBV12-4 and TRBJ1-1; D is unclear. Trimming cost V 6 bases and J 2 bases, with 7 bases left between them. The CDR3 is made up of 12 amino acids. Here the CDR3 reads CASSRSNTEAFF. The CDR3 nucleotides are TGTGCCAGCAGCCGGTCCAACACTGAAGCTTTCTTT.

This clonotype was seen ten or more times. V usage is TRBV6-6 and J usage is TRBJ1-5; unclear D gene. The V and J ends lost 7 bases and 7 bases respectively, with 17 bases between them. The germline gives CDR1 MNHNY, CDR2 SVGAGI (reference sequence). This CDR3 is built from 14 residues. CDR3 sequence (DNA): TGTGCCAGCAACTTGGGAGGGCTATACCAGCCCCAGCATTTT. Its protein is CASNLGGLYQPQHF.

This clonotype was counted only a few times. V gene TRBV10-3 combines with J gene TRBJ2-2, with D possibly being TRBD2 (6 bases). This CDR3 contains 15 residues. CDR1 ENHRY and CDR2 SYGVKD come from the germline V gene. Trimming took off 8 bases at V and 1 base at J, with 14 bases between the two ends. CDR3 nucleotide sequence: TGTGCCATCGGGAAGGCGGGAAGGAACACCGGGGAGCTGTTTTTT. Its protein is CAIGKAGRNTGELFF.

Ten or more counts support this clonotype. The chain couples TRBV4-2 to TRBJ2-5; the match to TRBD2 covers 8 bases. Germline-derived CDR1 and CDR2 are LGHNA and YNFKEQ. V dropped 1 base and J dropped 1; count of bases not matched to a gene: 5. This CDR3 comprises 16 residues. CDR3 amino acids: CASSQVDSGAQETQYF. Written as DNA, the CDR3 is TGTGCCAGCAGCCAAGTTGATAGCGGGGCCCAAGAGACCCAGTACTTC.

This clonotype was picked up many times. The gene calls are TRBV28 and TRBJ2-2, with 9 positions matching TRBD1. The CDR3 extends over 14 amino acids. Trimming cost V 10 bases and J 1 base; bases outside gene matches: 4. Germline V CDR1 and CDR2: MDHEN, SYDVKM. CDR3 sequence reads: CAIGTGLNTGELFF. CDR3 DNA: TGTGCCATCGGGACAGGGCTGAACACCGGGGAGCTGTTTTTT.

This clonotype has a handful of counts. This chain connects TRBV4-1 to TRBJ2-7; the D is unclear. The CDR3 consists of 14 residues. The ends were cut back, 1 base at V and 3 bases at J, with 10 bases in the middle. Germline V gene lookup returns CDR1 MGHRA and CDR2 YSYEKL. The DNA of the CDR3 is TGCGCCAGCAGCCAAGGAGAACTTAACTACGAGCAGTACTTC. Amino acids: CASSQGELNYEQYF.

This clonotype showed up many times. The V call is TRBV12-3 or TRBV12-4, the J call TRBJ2-2; no definite D call. V was pared by 2 bases and J by 1 base, with 11 bases between. The CDR3 loop spans 16 amino acids. CDR3 sequence: CASSLSFMGNTGELFF. The CDR3 bases are TGTGCCAGCAGTTTAAGTTTTATGGGGAACACCGGGGAGCTGTTTTTT.